This TCR beta chain was captured by sequencing in a study of blood T cell repertoires in COVID-19. Study summary: PBMCs, B-cell-depleted T cells, or T cells provided the cDNA or gDNA that made up the material.

TCRdb's table, derived via immunoSEQ multiplex PCR, lists solely in-frame clones and lacks some. The sample holds about 300,000 clones, 80% to 90% seen once. All enrollees were about 18 to 90 years old and from some 24 US areas. Donors of Cohort 3 who recovered were those that had two negative PCRs, clearance, or symptom resolution. Germline-derived CDR1 and CDR2 are KGHSH and LQKENI. The CDR3 is made up of 15 amino acids. With 6 bases clipped from V and 0 bases from J, the junction kept 4 bases outside the gene matches. This receptor was taken from a woman in her late teens or twenties who had recovered from COVID-19. The gene calls are TRBV18 and TRBJ2-7, with 11 bases aligning to TRBD2. Sample: PBMCs or T cells enriched from blood (not recorded which). As DNA, the CDR3 is TGTGCCAGCTCGTCCACTAGCGGGAGCTCCTACGAGCAGTACTTC. Translated: CASSSTSGSSYEQYF.